These T cell receptor beta chains were read from a single sample in a study of blood T cell repertoires in COVID-19. Sequenced by immunoSEQ multiplex PCR; TCRdb stores in-frame clones only, minus some. The sample gives about 300,000 clones, about 83% of which show up once; about 1.7% is in the top ten. Sequencing input: peripheral blood. The receptors stem from a woman in her 50s with acute or convalescent COVID-19. CDR3s include the opening cysteine and the closing phenylalanine or tryptophan. Each record gives: V gene, D gene, clone size, J gene, CDR3 protein, CDR3 DNA. The D gene is left open where the match is weak. A clone size is listed for some rows: how often the clone was seen (once, few, many), or a class if it is expanded.

v_call: TRBV7-2; d_call: TRBD1; clone_size: NA; j_call: TRBJ1-3; cdr3_aa: CASSRDRGNTIYF; cdr3_nt: TGTGCCAGCAGCCGGGACAGGGGAAACACCATATATTTT
v_call: TRBV29-1; d_call: TRBD1; clone_size: NA; j_call: TRBJ1-1; cdr3_aa: CSVVGDSIMNTEAFF; cdr3_nt: TGCAGCGTTGTAGGGGACAGCATTATGAACACTGAAGCTTTCTTT
v_call: TRBV5-1; d_call: TRBD1; clone_size: NA; j_call: TRBJ2-6; cdr3_aa: CASSLAWDRSSGANVLTF; cdr3_nt: TGCGCCAGCAGCTTGGCGTGGGACAGGTCATCTGGGGCCAACGTCCTGACTTTC
v_call: TRBV6-5; d_call: NA; clone_size: NA; j_call: TRBJ2-1; cdr3_aa: CASSIQLAHYNEQFF; cdr3_nt: TGTGCCAGCAGTATTCAACTAGCACACTACAATGAGCAGTTCTTC
v_call: TRBV28; d_call: NA; clone_size: NA; j_call: TRBJ2-5; cdr3_aa: CASQGLYTQETQYF; cdr3_nt: TGTGCCAGCCAGGGGCTTTACACTCAAGAGACCCAGTACTTC
v_call: TRBV24-1; d_call: TRBD2; clone_size: NA; j_call: TRBJ2-1; cdr3_aa: CATSDFPSGTHNEQFF; cdr3_nt: TGTGCCACCAGTGATTTCCCTAGCGGTACTCACAATGAGCAGTTCTTC
v_call: TRBV2; d_call: NA; clone_size: NA; j_call: TRBJ2-6; cdr3_aa: CASGRGTGANVLTF; cdr3_nt: TGTGCCAGCGGTCGGGGAACCGGGGCCAACGTCCTGACTTTC
v_call: TRBV29-1; d_call: NA; clone_size: NA; j_call: TRBJ2-7; cdr3_aa: CSVVKRYEQYF; cdr3_nt: TGCAGCGTCGTAAAGCGTTACGAGCAGTACTTC
v_call: TRBV2; d_call: TRBD1; clone_size: NA; j_call: TRBJ2-5; cdr3_aa: CASSTGVETQYF; cdr3_nt: TGTGCCAGCAGTACAGGGGTAGAGACCCAGTACTTC
v_call: TRBV5-4; d_call: TRBD2; clone_size: NA; j_call: TRBJ2-5; cdr3_aa: CASRLAGGGETQYF; cdr3_nt: TGTGCCAGCAGGTTAGCGGGAGGAGGAGAGACCCAGTACTTC
v_call: TRBV5-5; d_call: TRBD2; clone_size: once; j_call: TRBJ2-5; cdr3_aa: CASSFVLLAGGETQYF; cdr3_nt: TGTGCCAGCAGCTTCGTTTTGCTAGCGGGAGGCGAGACCCAGTACTTC
v_call: TRBV5-1; d_call: TRBD2; clone_size: NA; j_call: TRBJ2-5; cdr3_aa: CASSLGLAGETQYF; cdr3_nt: TGCGCCAGCAGCTTGGGGCTAGCGGGTGAGACCCAGTACTTC
v_call: TRBV9; d_call: NA; clone_size: NA; j_call: TRBJ2-1; cdr3_aa: CASSADRDFLREQFF; cdr3_nt: TGTGCCAGCAGCGCTGATCGGGACTTTCTTCGGGAGCAGTTCTTC
v_call: TRBV10-3; d_call: TRBD1; clone_size: NA; j_call: TRBJ1-2; cdr3_aa: CAISDLTGINYGYTF; cdr3_nt: TGTGCCATCAGTGACTTGACAGGGATCAACTATGGCTACACCTTC
v_call: TRBV10-1; d_call: TRBD2; clone_size: NA; j_call: TRBJ2-1; cdr3_aa: CANGTSGRAKISYNEQFF; cdr3_nt: TGCGCCAATGGGACTAGCGGGAGGGCCAAGATATCCTACAATGAGCAGTTCTTC
v_call: TRBV27; d_call: TRBD1; clone_size: once; j_call: TRBJ2-1; cdr3_aa: CASTHRGGYEQFF; cdr3_nt: TGTGCCAGCACCCACAGGGGTGGATATGAGCAGTTCTTC
v_call: TRBV14; d_call: NA; clone_size: NA; j_call: TRBJ2-5; cdr3_aa: CASSPMGPRASEQETQYF; cdr3_nt: TGTGCCAGCAGCCCCATGGGGCCCCGGGCTAGCGAACAAGAGACCCAGTACTTC
v_call: TRBV19; d_call: NA; clone_size: NA; j_call: TRBJ1-3; cdr3_aa: CASSPGSGTGNTIYF; cdr3_nt: TGTGCCAGTAGCCCGGGATCTGGGACTGGAAACACCATATATTTT
v_call: TRBV20-1; d_call: NA; clone_size: NA; j_call: TRBJ1-1; cdr3_aa: CSASQVGYTEAFF; cdr3_nt: TGCAGTGCTAGTCAGGTGGGTTACACTGAAGCTTTCTTT
v_call: TRBV29-1; d_call: NA; clone_size: NA; j_call: TRBJ2-5; cdr3_aa: CSVERGGETQYF; cdr3_nt: TGCAGCGTTGAGAGAGGGGGAGAGACCCAGTACTTC
v_call: TRBV5-1; d_call: NA; clone_size: NA; j_call: TRBJ1-1; cdr3_aa: CASSLASLDSALNTEAFF; cdr3_nt: TGCGCCAGCAGCTTGGCCTCTTTGGACAGCGCACTGAACACTGAAGCTTTCTTT
v_call: TRBV6-6; d_call: NA; clone_size: NA; j_call: TRBJ2-7; cdr3_aa: CASSYWAGASYEQYF; cdr3_nt: TGTGCCAGCAGTTACTGGGCAGGGGCGTCCTACGAGCAGTACTTC
v_call: TRBV5-8; d_call: NA; clone_size: NA; j_call: TRBJ1-1; cdr3_aa: CASSLYQGRTEAFF; cdr3_nt: TGTGCCAGCAGCTTGTATCAGGGAAGGACTGAAGCTTTCTTT
v_call: TRBV28; d_call: TRBD1; clone_size: NA; j_call: TRBJ1-6; cdr3_aa: CASSLRQGYYNSPLHF; cdr3_nt: TGTGCCAGCAGTTTACGACAGGGGTACTATAATTCACCCCTCCACTTT
v_call: TRBV5-4; d_call: TRBD2; clone_size: once; j_call: TRBJ2-1; cdr3_aa: CASSRPREDNEQFF; cdr3_nt: TGTGCCAGCAGCCGCCCGCGGGAGGACAATGAGCAGTTCTTC
v_call: TRBV2; d_call: NA; clone_size: NA; j_call: TRBJ2-3; cdr3_aa: CASSESQGPPDTQYF; cdr3_nt: TGTGCCAGCAGTGAAAGCCAGGGTCCACCAGATACGCAGTATTTT
v_call: TRBV29-1; d_call: NA; clone_size: once; j_call: TRBJ1-2; cdr3_aa: CSVEQAMNYGYTF; cdr3_nt: TGCAGCGTTGAACAGGCGATGAACTATGGCTACACCTTC
v_call: TRBV27; d_call: TRBD2; clone_size: NA; j_call: TRBJ2-1; cdr3_aa: CASKKPASGRAVEQFF; cdr3_nt: TGTGCCAGCAAAAAGCCCGCTAGCGGGAGGGCCGTTGAGCAGTTCTTC
v_call: TRBV30; d_call: NA; clone_size: few; j_call: TRBJ2-1; cdr3_aa: CAWSRGAGEQFF; cdr3_nt: TGTGCCTGGAGTCGGGGGGCTGGTGAGCAGTTCTTC
v_call: TRBV30; d_call: NA; clone_size: NA; j_call: TRBJ1-1; cdr3_aa: CAWSTDTGQTAVCTEAFF; cdr3_nt: TGTGCCTGGAGTACCGATACAGGGCAAACAGCAGTATGCACTGAAGCTTTCTTT
v_call: TRBV24-1; d_call: NA; clone_size: NA; j_call: TRBJ2-7; cdr3_aa: CATRLPPGTYEQYF; cdr3_nt: TGTGCCACCCGGTTACCCCCAGGAACCTACGAGCAGTACTTC
v_call: TRBV7-9; d_call: TRBD2; clone_size: NA; j_call: TRBJ2-7; cdr3_aa: CASSSGRERSYEQYF; cdr3_nt: TGTGCCAGCAGCTCCGGGCGGGAGAGATCCTACGAGCAGTACTTC
v_call: TRBV7-2; d_call: NA; clone_size: NA; j_call: TRBJ2-3; cdr3_aa: CASSPSGIWTDTQYF; cdr3_nt: TGTGCCAGCAGCCCCTCCGGGATCTGGACAGATACGCAGTATTTT
v_call: TRBV28; d_call: NA; clone_size: NA; j_call: TRBJ2-7; cdr3_aa: CASSSPRAGSYEQYF; cdr3_nt: TGTGCCAGCAGTTCCCCGCGCGCAGGCTCCTACGAGCAGTACTTC
v_call: TRBV6-1; d_call: NA; clone_size: NA; j_call: TRBJ2-6; cdr3_aa: CASSEVRGSGANVLTF; cdr3_nt: TGTGCCAGCAGTGAAGTCAGAGGCTCTGGGGCCAACGTCCTGACTTTC
v_call: TRBV7-6; d_call: NA; clone_size: once; j_call: TRBJ2-3; cdr3_aa: CASSLAQGRVYPDTQYF; cdr3_nt: TGTGCCAGCAGCTTAGCGCAGGGCAGGGTATACCCAGATACGCAGTATTTT
v_call: TRBV27; d_call: NA; clone_size: NA; j_call: TRBJ2-3; cdr3_aa: CASRLSSGSTDTQYF; cdr3_nt: TGTGCCAGCAGATTATCGAGCGGTAGCACAGATACGCAGTATTTT
v_call: TRBV12-3/TRBV12-4; d_call: NA; clone_size: NA; j_call: TRBJ2-5; cdr3_aa: CASSLAQQETQYF; cdr3_nt: TGTGCCAGCAGTTTGGCACAGCAAGAGACCCAGTACTTC
v_call: TRBV6-5; d_call: TRBD2; clone_size: NA; j_call: TRBJ2-5; cdr3_aa: CASIKTSGSLETQYF; cdr3_nt: TGTGCCAGCATTAAAACTAGCGGGAGCCTGGAGACCCAGTACTTC
v_call: TRBV13; d_call: TRBD2; clone_size: NA; j_call: TRBJ2-7; cdr3_aa: CASRSGIGYEQYF; cdr3_nt: TGTGCCAGCAGGAGCGGGATCGGCTACGAGCAGTACTTC
v_call: TRBV27; d_call: TRBD1; clone_size: NA; j_call: TRBJ2-3; cdr3_aa: CASSFSGQGADTQYF; cdr3_nt: TGTGCCAGCAGTTTCTCGGGACAGGGGGCTGATACGCAGTATTTT
v_call: TRBV7-6; d_call: NA; clone_size: NA; j_call: TRBJ2-6; cdr3_aa: CASSPEGASYSGANVLTF; cdr3_nt: TGTGCCAGCAGCCCCGAGGGAGCCTCGTACTCTGGGGCCAACGTCCTGACTTTC
v_call: TRBV3-1/TRBV3-2; d_call: TRBD2; clone_size: NA; j_call: TRBJ2-7; cdr3_aa: CASSQLTSGPSYEQYF; cdr3_nt: TGTGCCAGCAGCCAACTGACTAGCGGGCCCTCCTACGAGCAGTACTTC
v_call: TRBV28; d_call: TRBD1; clone_size: NA; j_call: TRBJ1-6; cdr3_aa: CASRTGTGASPLHF; cdr3_nt: TGTGCCAGCAGGACCGGGACAGGGGCTTCACCCCTCCACTTT
v_call: TRBV6-2/TRBV6-3; d_call: NA; clone_size: NA; j_call: TRBJ2-2; cdr3_aa: CASSTSRVRDTGELFF; cdr3_nt: TGTGCCAGCAGTACTAGCCGGGTCAGGGACACCGGGGAGCTGTTTTTT
v_call: TRBV10-3; d_call: NA; clone_size: NA; j_call: TRBJ2-7; cdr3_aa: CAISASHQSYEQYF; cdr3_nt: TGTGCCATCAGTGCTTCACACCAGTCCTACGAGCAGTACTTC
v_call: TRBV14; d_call: TRBD2; clone_size: NA; j_call: TRBJ2-5; cdr3_aa: CASSLAGAGTQYF; cdr3_nt: TGTGCCAGCAGCCTTGCGGGAGCGGGGACCCAGTACTTC
v_call: TRBV7-2; d_call: NA; clone_size: NA; j_call: TRBJ1-4; cdr3_aa: CASSLVRGSNEKLFF; cdr3_nt: TGTGCCAGCAGCTTAGTTCGGGGGTCTAATGAAAAACTGTTTTTT
v_call: TRBV12-3/TRBV12-4; d_call: NA; clone_size: NA; j_call: TRBJ2-7; cdr3_aa: CASSLEGIYEQYF; cdr3_nt: TGTGCCAGCAGTTTAGAGGGGATCTACGAGCAGTACTTC
v_call: TRBV29-1; d_call: NA; clone_size: NA; j_call: TRBJ2-6; cdr3_aa: CSVDDRSGANVLTF; cdr3_nt: TGCAGCGTGGATGACAGGTCAGGGGCCAACGTCCTGACTTTC
v_call: TRBV10-3; d_call: TRBD1; clone_size: NA; j_call: TRBJ2-7; cdr3_aa: CAISEPGGGYEQYF; cdr3_nt: TGTGCCATCAGTGAGCCAGGGGGCGGGTACGAGCAGTACTTC
v_call: TRBV6-5; d_call: NA; clone_size: NA; j_call: TRBJ1-2; cdr3_aa: CASRLQGFPRDTF; cdr3_nt: TGTGCCAGCAGATTACAGGGTTTCCCGCGAGACACCTTC
v_call: TRBV7-2; d_call: NA; clone_size: NA; j_call: TRBJ1-5; cdr3_aa: CASSLALANPFSLPQHF; cdr3_nt: TGTGCCAGCAGCTTAGCGCTGGCAAACCCTTTTTCTTTGCCCCAGCATTTT
v_call: TRBV18; d_call: NA; clone_size: NA; j_call: TRBJ1-1; cdr3_aa: CASSPYRRGEAFF; cdr3_nt: TGTGCCAGCTCACCTTACAGGCGAGGTGAAGCTTTCTTT
v_call: TRBV27; d_call: TRBD2; clone_size: NA; j_call: TRBJ2-7; cdr3_aa: CASRGLAGTYEQYF; cdr3_nt: TGTGCCAGCAGGGGACTAGCGGGAACCTACGAGCAGTACTTC
v_call: TRBV25-1; d_call: TRBD1; clone_size: NA; j_call: TRBJ2-2; cdr3_aa: CASSEPGQGFTGELFF; cdr3_nt: TGTGCCAGCAGTGAACCCGGACAGGGGTTCACCGGGGAGCTGTTTTTT
v_call: TRBV27; d_call: TRBD2; clone_size: NA; j_call: TRBJ2-1; cdr3_aa: CASSPTSGRAPIRRVNEQFF; cdr3_nt: TGTGCCAGCAGTCCCACTAGCGGGAGGGCCCCAATAAGGCGAGTCAATGAGCAGTTCTTC